This TCR beta chain was documented in a study of post-analysis software for immune sequencing data. The authors incorporated unique molecular identifiers into the TCR beta cDNA libraries. A single record per CDR3 protein comes from TCRdb applying MiXCR to the PCR reads. The top ten hold over 1.5% of the sample, which has 550,000 to 700,000 distinct CDR3 sequences, 44% seen once. Study-level findings and limits: When compared against controls, multiple sclerosis patients showed significantly lower normalized Chao1 diversity. Strong same-batch co-clustering of samples appeared with F measure clustering. Among a handful of TRBV segments more frequent in patients than controls were TRBV5-6, TRBV5-1 and TRBV20-1.

The V gene lost 2 bases and the J gene lost 3 bases, with 14 bases spanning the gap. The CDR3 extends over 15 amino acids. Germline CDR1 and CDR2: LGHDT and YNNKEL (reference sequence). Worth noting for this clonotype: What it recognizes is unknown.

V gene TRBV3-1 combines with J gene TRBJ2-7; D is unclear. The sequenced sample was blood. This clonotype originated in a girl aged 10 to 17 with multiple sclerosis. CDR3: CASSQLGSKLYEQYF. In nucleotides, the CDR3 is TGTGCCAGCAGCCAACTGGGCAGTAAACTCTACGAGCAGTACTTC.